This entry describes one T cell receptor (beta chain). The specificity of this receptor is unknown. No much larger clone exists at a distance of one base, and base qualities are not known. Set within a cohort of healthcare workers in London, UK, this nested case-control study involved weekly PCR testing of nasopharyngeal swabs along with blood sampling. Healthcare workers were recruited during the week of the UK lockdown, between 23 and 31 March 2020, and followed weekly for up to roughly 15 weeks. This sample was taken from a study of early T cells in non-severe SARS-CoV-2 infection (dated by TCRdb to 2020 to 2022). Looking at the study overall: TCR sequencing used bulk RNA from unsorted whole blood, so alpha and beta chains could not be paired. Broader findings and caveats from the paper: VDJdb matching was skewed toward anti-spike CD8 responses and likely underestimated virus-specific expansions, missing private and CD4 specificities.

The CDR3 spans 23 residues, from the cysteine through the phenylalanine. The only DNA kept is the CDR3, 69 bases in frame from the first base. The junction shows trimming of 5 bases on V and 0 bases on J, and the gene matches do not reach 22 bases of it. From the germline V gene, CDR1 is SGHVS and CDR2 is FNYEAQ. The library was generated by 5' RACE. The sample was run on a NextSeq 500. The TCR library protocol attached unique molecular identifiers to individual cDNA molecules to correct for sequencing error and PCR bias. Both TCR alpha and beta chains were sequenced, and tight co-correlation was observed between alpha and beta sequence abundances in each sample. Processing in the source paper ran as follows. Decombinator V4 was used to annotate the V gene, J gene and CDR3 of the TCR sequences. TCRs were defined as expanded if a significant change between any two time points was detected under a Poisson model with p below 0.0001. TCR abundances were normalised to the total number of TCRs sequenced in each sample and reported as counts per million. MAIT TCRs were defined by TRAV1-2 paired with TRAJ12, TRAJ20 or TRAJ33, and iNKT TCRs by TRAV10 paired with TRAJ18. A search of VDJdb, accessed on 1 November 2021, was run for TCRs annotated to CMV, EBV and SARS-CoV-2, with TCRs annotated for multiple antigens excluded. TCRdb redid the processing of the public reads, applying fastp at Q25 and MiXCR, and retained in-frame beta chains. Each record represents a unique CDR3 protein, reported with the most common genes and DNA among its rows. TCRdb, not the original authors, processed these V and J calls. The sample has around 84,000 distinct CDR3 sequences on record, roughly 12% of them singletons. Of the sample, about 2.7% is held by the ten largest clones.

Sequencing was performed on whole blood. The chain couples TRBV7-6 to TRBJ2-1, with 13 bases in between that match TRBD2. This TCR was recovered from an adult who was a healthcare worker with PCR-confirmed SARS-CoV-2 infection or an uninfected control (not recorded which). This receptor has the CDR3 CASSLSGRASGLAGSSSYNEQFF. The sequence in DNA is TGTGCCAGCAGCCTCTCGGGGAGGGCGTCGGGACTAGCGGGATCAAGCTCCTACAATGAGCAGTTCTTC.